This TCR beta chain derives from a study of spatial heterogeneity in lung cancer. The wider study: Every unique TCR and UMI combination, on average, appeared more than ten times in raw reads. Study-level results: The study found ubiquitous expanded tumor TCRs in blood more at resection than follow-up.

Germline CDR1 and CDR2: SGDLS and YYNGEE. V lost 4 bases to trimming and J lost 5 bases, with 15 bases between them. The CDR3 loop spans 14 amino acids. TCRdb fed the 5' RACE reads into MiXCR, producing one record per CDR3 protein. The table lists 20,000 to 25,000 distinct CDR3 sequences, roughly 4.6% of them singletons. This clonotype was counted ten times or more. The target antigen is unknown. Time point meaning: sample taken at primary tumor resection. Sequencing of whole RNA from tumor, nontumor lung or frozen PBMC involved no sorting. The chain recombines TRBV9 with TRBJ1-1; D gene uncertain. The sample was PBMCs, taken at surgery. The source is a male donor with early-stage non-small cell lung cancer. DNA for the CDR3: TGTGCCAGCAGCCCCCTAACCCTAGGGACTGAAGCTTTCTTT. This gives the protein CASSPLTLGTEAFF.